One and the same sample provided the 28 T cell receptor beta chains below, sequenced in a study of T cells after yellow fever vaccination. TCRdb fed the 5' RACE reads into MiXCR, producing one record per CDR3 protein. The sample lists 150,000 to 200,000 distinct CDR3 sequences; about 6% were seen once. Sequencing was performed on CD4+ T cells sorted from PBMCs, taken on the day of the first yellow fever vaccination. These receptors were obtained from a man aged 18 to 30 who received the YFV17D yellow fever vaccine.

This clonotype appeared a few times. The chain joins TRBV3-1 to TRBJ2-1; possible D gene TRBD2, 6 bases. CDR1 is LGHDT and CDR2 is YNNKEL in the germline V gene (reference sequence). Deletions cut 2 bases from V and 8 bases from J, with 10 bases between. The CDR3 runs to 13 residues. The CDR3 DNA is TGTGCCAGCAGCCAAAGGGAGCGGGATGAGCAGTTCTTC. Protein sequence: CASSQRERDEQFF.

This clonotype showed up many times. The rearrangement uses TRBV19 and TRBJ2-7; 7 bases fit TRBD1. The CDR3 is 13 amino acids. Trimming took 5 bases from V and 6 from J; bases not matched to a gene: 7. CDR1 and CDR2 from the germline V gene are LNHDA and SQIVND (reference sequence). CDR3 in amino acids: CASSATGVGEQYV. In DNA, the CDR3 is TGTGCCAGTAGTGCTACAGGGGTTGGCGAGCAGTACGTC.

This clonotype came up a few times. This chain uses TRBV7-2 with TRBJ2-7; 7 positions match TRBD2. The germline V gene encodes CDR1 SGHTA and CDR2 FQGNSA. The CDR3 consists of 14 residues. With V trimmed by 5 bases and J by 9 bases, 13 bases remained unmatched. The CDR3 loop reads CASSPQERGPWQYF. The CDR3 DNA is TGTGCCAGCAGCCCGCAGGAGCGGGGCCCCTGGCAGTACTTC.

This chain uses TRBV4-3 with TRBJ1-1, with TRBD1 identical over 8 bases. The CDR3 runs 18 residues. The V gene end was trimmed by 3 bases and the J gene end by 3 bases; junction bases not matched to a gene: 15. The germline V gene has CDR1 LGHNA and CDR2 YSLEER. The CDR3 loop reads CASSHEFTQGARYTEAFF. CDR3 in DNA: TGCGCCAGCAGCCACGAGTTCACGCAGGGGGCGAGGTACACTGAAGCTTTCTTT.

The chain recombines TRBV11-1 with TRBJ1-4; no reliable D call. Germline V gene data show CDR1 as SGHAT and CDR2 as FQDESV (reference sequence). V lost 1 base, J lost 3 bases, and 18 bases lay in between. The CDR3 runs 18 residues. The CDR3 region is CASSLGVAAPSSNEKLFF. Here the CDR3 DNA reads TGTGCCAGCAGCTTAGGGGTGGCGGCGCCTTCATCTAATGAAAAACTGTTTTTT.

This clonotype was counted a few times. The chain employs TRBV4-2 and TRBJ2-5; D perhaps matches TRBD2 (5 bases). CDR1 is LGHNA and CDR2 is YNFKEQ in the germline V gene. With 0 bases removed from V and 4 bases from J, the gap between germline ends came to 12 bases. The length of the CDR3 is 15 residues. CDR3 sequence reads: CASSQDLTRRETQYF. As DNA, the CDR3 is TGTGCCAGCAGCCAAGATCTAACTAGAAGAGAGACCCAGTACTTC.

This clonotype has at least ten counts. V is TRBV5-8 and J is TRBJ2-3, with 7 bases matching TRBD1. The CDR3 loop spans 17 amino acids. Germline V gene lookup returns CDR1 SGHTS and CDR2 YDEGEE. Germline trimming cut 0 bases from V and 2 bases from J; bases unmatched to any gene: 9. This CDR3 reads CASSLGQGPPTTDTQYF. In nucleotides, the CDR3 is TGTGCCAGCAGCTTGGGACAGGGTCCCCCCACCACAGATACGCAGTATTTT.

Only a few counts were recorded for this clonotype. The rearrangement links TRBV12-3 or TRBV12-4 to TRBJ2-3; D not resolved. The CDR3 sequence is 12 residues long. V lost 3 bases to trimming and J lost 4 bases, with 5 bases between them. CDR3 amino acids: CASSFFADTQYF. The CDR3 coding sequence is TGTGCCAGCAGTTTCTTCGCAGATACGCAGTATTTT.

V gene TRBV7-2 combines with J gene TRBJ2-7; D is unclear. Trimming left V 3 bases short and J 2 bases short, with 8 bases between. CDR1 SGHTA and CDR2 FQGNSA come from the germline V gene. There are 13 residues in the CDR3. This CDR3 reads CASSFNTPYEQYV. CDR3 DNA sequence: TGTGCCAGCAGCTTCAATACACCCTACGAGCAGTACGTC.

This clonotype has a handful of counts. The rearrangement links TRBV7-2 to TRBJ2-1; tentative D call: TRBD2 (7 bases). CDR3 size: 14 residues. Germline CDR1 SGHTA, CDR2 FQGNSA. V gave up 7 bases and J gave up 5 bases, with 15 bases separating them. The CDR3 DNA reads as TGTGCCAGCATCTCGGGGGGCTTAGACAATGAGCAGTTCTTC. Its translation is CASISGGLDNEQFF.

This clonotype has ten or more counts. V and J are TRBV7-3 and TRBJ2-1; 7 bases are shared with TRBD1. Germline V gene sequence: CDR1 SGHTA, CDR2 FQGTGA. V lost 6 bases, J lost 1 base, and 6 bases stayed unmatched. This CDR3 region has 15 residues. CDR3: CASSPGTASYNEQFF. CDR3 nucleotides: TGTGCCAGCAGTCCAGGGACAGCGTCCTACAATGAGCAGTTCTTC. Filled out from reference TRBV7-3 and TRBJ2-1, the complete variable domain reads GAGVSQTPSNKVTEKGKYVELRCDPISGHTALYWYRQSLGQGPEFLIYFQGTGAADDSGLPNDRFFAVRPEGSVSTLKIQRTERGDSAVYLCASSPGTASYNEQFFGPGTRLTVL.

The chain recombines TRBV9 with TRBJ1-1, with 10 bases aligning to TRBD1. The CDR3 runs 12 residues. Germline trimming cut 2 bases from V and 10 bases from J; bases unmatched to any gene: 2. Germline V gene lookup returns CDR1 SGDLS and CDR2 YYNGEE. The CDR3 sequence is CASSVWTGGAFF. DNA for the CDR3: TGTGCCAGCAGCGTCTGGACAGGGGGAGCTTTCTTT.

This clonotype was recorded a few times. This chain links TRBV5-4 with TRBJ1-1; D perhaps matches TRBD1 (6 bases). The germline V and J ends were trimmed by 4 bases and 2 bases, with 9 bases remaining between them. The CDR3 has 13 residues. Germline V gene lookup returns CDR1 SGHNT and CDR2 YYREEE (reference sequence). CDR3 sequence reads: CASSRDINTEAFF. Here the CDR3 DNA reads TGTGCCAGCAGCCGGGACATTAACACTGAAGCTTTCTTT.

This clonotype was counted at least ten times. DNA for the CDR3: TGCGCCAGCAACGAGGCAGGGTCATCTGGCTACACCTTC. As protein: CASNEAGSSGYTF. V gene TRBV5-1 combines with J gene TRBJ1-2; D possibly corresponds to TRBD1 (5 bases). CDR1 is SGHRS, CDR2 YFSETQ, per germline. Trimming left V 6 bases short and J 7 bases short, with 16 bases between. The CDR3 has 13 residues. Looking up the rest from reference TRBV5-1 and TRBJ1-2 gives the full variable domain: KAGVTQTPRYLIKTRGQQVTLSCSPISGHRSVSWYQQTPGQGLQFLFEYFSETQRNKGNFPGRFSGRQFSNSRSEMNVSTLELGDSALYLCASNEAGSSGYTFGSGTRLTVV.

This clonotype has ten or more counts. V gene TRBV20-1 combines with J gene TRBJ1-3; D is unresolved. Germline V lookup: CDR1 DFQATT, CDR2 SNEGSKA (reference sequence). V was cut by 3 bases and J by 0 bases, with 9 bases left in between. The CDR3 has 14 amino acids. CDR3: CSASRFSSGNTIYF. CDR3 DNA: TGCAGTGCTAGTAGGTTTTCCTCTGGAAACACCATATATTTT.

Many counts were recorded for this clonotype. The chain combines TRBV10-3 with TRBJ2-1, with 7 bases identical to TRBD2. CDR1 is ENHRY, CDR2 SYGVKD, per germline. J gave up 0 bases and V 5 bases, and 4 bases lay outside the gene matches. CDR3 length equals 15 residues. The CDR3 DNA is TGTGCCATCAGTCTCGCGGGGGACTCCTACAATGAGCAGTTCTTC. As protein: CAISLAGDSYNEQFF.

V and J are TRBV5-1 and TRBJ1-1; TRBD1 agrees at 8 bases. This CDR3 region has 16 residues. Losses at the gene ends were 2 bases for V and 0 bases for J; bases not matched to a gene: 6. Germline V CDR1 and CDR2: SGHRS, YFSETQ. The CDR3 sequence is CASSLGTGLMNTEAFF. The CDR3 DNA is TGCGCCAGCAGCTTAGGGACAGGTCTGATGAACACTGAAGCTTTCTTT.

This clonotype was recorded at least ten times. The chain combines TRBV20-1 with TRBJ2-7; weak D call: TRBD1 (6 bases). CDR3 length equals 12 residues. The V end lost 7 bases, the J end lost 2 bases, and 12 bases lay between the germline ends. The germline CDR1 and CDR2 sequences are DFQATT and SNEGSKA (reference sequence). CDR3 loop: CSVVGATYEQYF. As DNA, the CDR3 is TGCAGTGTAGTGGGGGCGACCTACGAGCAGTACTTC.

The chain recombines TRBV14 with TRBJ1-4; TRBD1 might be the D (5 bases). The CDR3 is 16 residues long. The germline V gene has CDR1 SGHDN and CDR2 FVKESK. The ends were cut back, 4 bases at V and 7 bases at J, with 19 bases in the middle. CDR3 in amino acids: CASSRAGRVGGEKLFF. As DNA, the CDR3 is TGTGCCAGCAGCCGGGCGGGACGGGTCGGTGGTGAAAAACTGTTTTTT. The full variable domain, completed using reference TRBV14 and TRBJ1-4, is EAGVTQFPSHSVIEKGQTVTLRCDPISGHDNLYWYRRVMGKEIKFLLHFVKESKQDESGMPNNRFLAERTGGTYSTLKVQPAELEDSGVYFCASSRAGRVGGEKLFFGSGTQLSVL.

This clonotype occurred many times. The V gene is TRBV5-1, the J gene TRBJ1-6; D remains ambiguous. Germline CDR1 and CDR2: SGHRS and YFSETQ. Trimming removed 1 base at V and 0 bases at J, with 8 bases between. This CDR3 has 16 amino acids. CDR3 protein: CASSLRSSSYNSPLHF. The CDR3 nucleotides read TGCGCCAGCAGCTTGCGTTCGAGCTCCTATAATTCACCCCTCCACTTT.

In this sample, this clonotype turned up many times. This chain uses TRBV5-6 with TRBJ2-1; TRBD1 is a possible D gene (5 bases). CDR3 length: 16 residues. The V gene lost 0 bases and the J gene lost 5 bases, with 15 bases spanning the gap. Germline V gene lookup returns CDR1 SGHDT and CDR2 YYEEEE. The CDR3 DNA follows: TGTGCCAGCAGCTTGGGGGTACAGACAGCAAACAATGAGCAGTTCTTC. Translation gives CASSLGVQTANNEQFF.

This clonotype has at least ten counts. This sequence joins TRBV7-2 and TRBJ1-2; 7 bases match TRBD1. This CDR3 is built from 14 residues. Germline CDR1 and CDR2: SGHTA and FQGNSA. The junction had 11 bases not matched to a gene; V was cut back by 5 bases and J by 8 bases. CDR3 sequence: CASSRRDRAAGYTF. In DNA form, the CDR3 reads TGTGCCAGCAGCCGCCGGGACAGAGCCGCCGGCTACACCTTC.

The chain couples TRBV5-1 to TRBJ2-1, with TRBD2 matching over 7 bases. V gave up 7 bases and J gave up 7 bases; unmatched junction bases: 11. Germline loops: CDR1 SGHRS, CDR2 YFSETQ. This CDR3 contains 14 residues. The CDR3 loop reads CASGRAGQINEQFF. In nucleotides, the CDR3 is TGCGCCAGCGGGAGGGCAGGTCAGATAAATGAGCAGTTCTTC.

The sample holds many counts of this clonotype. The chain combines TRBV2 with TRBJ2-1, with TRBD1 matching over 12 bases. The J segment lost 6 bases and the V segment lost 8 bases, leaving 5 bases of the junction unmatched. The CDR3 extends over 14 amino acids. CDR1 and CDR2 from the germline V gene are SNHLY and FYNNEI. CDR3: CASGRDRGPNEQFF. The DNA of the CDR3 is TGTGCCAGCGGTCGGGACAGGGGGCCCAATGAGCAGTTCTTC.

This clonotype showed up just a few times. J is TRBJ1-6 and V is TRBV4-3; TRBD1 matches 8 bases. The CDR3 runs to 15 residues. Looked up from germline, CDR1 is LGHNA and CDR2 is YSLEER. V lost 1 base to trimming and J lost 5 bases; unmatched junction nucleotides: 1. Here the CDR3 DNA reads TGCGCCAGCAGCCAAGTGACAGGGGATAATTCACCCCTCCACTTT. This codes for CASSQVTGDNSPLHF.

This clonotype was counted many times. The CDR3 DNA follows: TGTGCCAGCAGCCCCGGGACGGCCACTGGAAACACCATATATTTT. Translating it yields CASSPGTATGNTIYF. The V gene is TRBV7-2, the J gene TRBJ1-3; D might be TRBD1 (5 bases). CDR1 and CDR2 from the germline V gene are SGHTA and FQGNSA. There are 15 residues in the CDR3. V gave up 5 bases and J gave up 2 bases, with 13 bases separating them.

The chain links TRBV5-1 to TRBJ2-7; 7 bases are shared with TRBD2. The V and J ends lost 4 bases and 0 bases, in that order; junction bases with no gene match: 7. This CDR3 contains 15 residues. Per the germline V gene, CDR1 is SGHRS and CDR2 is YFSETQ. The CDR3 DNA reads as TGCGCCAGCAGCGAGGGACTAACCTACTCCTACGAGCAGTACTTC. It specifies CASSEGLTYSYEQYF.

This clonotype has only a few counts. One end of the junction fails to match germline, which may point to a read error. The chain combines TRBV27 with TRBJ1-5; the D gene is possibly TRBD1 (6 bases). The CDR3 sequence is 15 residues long. Germline CDR1 and CDR2: MNHEY and SMNVEV (reference sequence). Written as DNA, the CDR3 is TGCACCAGCAGTTTATTGGCGGGGGCTGAACAGCCCCAGCATTTT. Amino acid sequence: CTSSLLAGAEQPQHF.